This T cell receptor beta chain originates from a study of naive and memory T cell subsets. Four PCR rounds used nested alpha and beta constant region primers plus the SP2 primer. TCRdb reprocessed the 5' RACE reads via MiXCR and lists one record per CDR3 protein. The sample records about 62,000 distinct CDR3 sequences, approximately 8.5% being singletons. TCR cDNA received a 3' ligated oligonucleotide that carried a UMI. RNA was extracted from roughly 2.6 ml of whole blood of healthy adults. Regarding the study as a whole: Potentially, T cell activation and differentiation skew this RNA-based measurement.

The CDR3 has 14 residues. V gave up 4 bases and J gave up 8 bases, with 13 bases separating them. Germline-derived CDR1 and CDR2 are SGHRS and YFSETQ. This clonotype was observed at least ten times. The antigen is undetermined. V is TRBV5-1 and J is TRBJ1-6; no clear D. The sequence was collected from a female donor in good health. The CDR3 is CASSLGQDDSPLHF. The CDR3 DNA sequence: TGCGCCAGCAGCCTTGGGCAGGATGATTCACCCCTCCACTTT.